The entry below describes one T cell receptor (beta chain). Its antigen is currently unknown. CDR1 and CDR2 (germline): SNHLY, FYNNEI. V was clipped by 8 bases and J by 2 bases; unmatched bases: 7. The CDR3 spans 14 residues. This specimen belongs to a study of Ad26.COV2.S vaccination and SARS-CoV-2 variants. Libraries were prepared by immunoSEQ multiplex PCR; TCRdb keeps only in-frame clonotypes and omits some of them. The repertoire consists of around 94,000 clones, with around three quarters occurring once and the leading ten covering around a sixth. Findings and caveats of the study: Post-vaccination spike-specific CD8+ and CD4+ T cell responses reportedly had substantial breadth. For non-spike TCRs, breadth in vaccine recipients resembled that in placebo recipients.

This sequence originates from a human donor who had recovered from COVID-19. The chain combines TRBV2 with TRBJ1-2; TRBD1 aligns across 8 bases. The starting material was peripheral blood, obtained after recovery from COVID-19. The CDR3 here is CASDHRGTNYGYTF. In DNA form, the CDR3 reads TGTGCCAGCGACCACAGGGGGACAAACTATGGCTACACCTTC.